The 21 T cell receptor beta chains below all came from one sample that was sequenced in a study of cytomegalovirus exposure and HLA in healthy donors. With 60 Vbeta and 13 Jbeta primers, the PCR was carried out. Sequencing was performed with immunoSEQ multiplex PCR; in TCRdb, only in-frame clones are kept and a portion is missing. The sample carries roughly 120,000 clones, roughly 66% recorded once. Sample: PBMCs. The receptors shown here come from a man aged 55 to 70 in good health and CMV-seropositive.

The CDR3 region is CASSLGVPASPGYTF. CDR3 DNA: TGTGCCAGCAGCTTAGGAGTCCCCGCGTCCCCCGGCTACACCTTC. V is TRBV7-9 and J is TRBJ1-2; D uncertain. Germline CDR1 SEHNR, CDR2 FQNEAQ (reference sequence). The CDR3 covers 15 residues. The V gene lost 1 base and the J gene lost 8 bases, with 17 bases spanning the gap.

This clone was observed a few times. Here the CDR3 reads CASSLTGGAYEQYF. As DNA, the CDR3 is TGCGCCAGCAGCCTTACAGGTGGAGCCTACGAGCAGTACTTC. V and J are TRBV4-1 and TRBJ2-7; a weak D match, TRBD1 (5 bases). Germline V gene data show CDR1 as MGHRA and CDR2 as YSYEKL. The CDR3 is 14 residues long. Trimming took 4 bases from V and 2 from J, leaving 12 bases between them.

A few counts support this clone. The rearrangement uses TRBV2 and TRBJ1-1; possibly TRBD1 for D (6 bases). This CDR3 region has 14 residues. Trimming took 4 bases from V and 7 from J, leaving 16 bases between them. CDR1 is SNHLY, CDR2 FYNNEI, per germline. CDR3 DNA sequence: TGTGCCAGCAGTGGCCGGCAGGGGTATAGTGAAGCTTTCTTT. This codes for CASSGRQGYSEAFF. The full variable domain, rest sourced from reference TRBV2 and TRBJ1-1, is EPEVTQTPSHQVTQMGQEVILRCVPISNHLYFYWYRQILGQKVEFLVSFYNNEISEKSEIFDDQFSVERPDGSNFTLKIRSTKLEDSAMYFCASSGRQGYSEAFFGQGTRLTVV.

Regarding this clone: One end of the junction fails to match germline, which may point to a read error. The rearrangement uses TRBV28 and TRBJ2-6; D perhaps matches TRBD1 (5 bases). Germline V gene data show CDR1 as MDHEN and CDR2 as SYDVKM. The CDR3 has 14 amino acids. Written as DNA, the CDR3 is TGTGCCAGCCGCAACCCGTCTGGGGCTAACGTCCTGACTTTC. It translates to CASRNPSGANVLTF.

This clone is hyperexpanded within its sample. Other DNA sequences from this sample encode an identical CDR3 as well. The rearrangement joins TRBV5-1 to TRBJ2-6, with TRBD1 matching over 8 bases. After removal of 3 bases from V and 0 bases from J, the junction contained 5 bases not matched to a gene. This CDR3 contains 17 residues. Germline V gene lookup returns CDR1 SGHRS and CDR2 YFSETQ. The CDR3 DNA follows: TGCGCCAGCAGCTCGGACAGGGTCCCCTCTGGGGCCAACGTCCTGACTTTC. Translated, it gives CASSSDRVPSGANVLTF. The full variable domain, completed using reference TRBV5-1 and TRBJ2-6, is KAGVTQTPRYLIKTRGQQVTLSCSPISGHRSVSWYQQTPGQGLQFLFEYFSETQRNKGNFPGRFSGRQFSNSRSEMNVSTLELGDSALYLCASSSDRVPSGANVLTFGAGSRLTVL.

This chain connects TRBV11-2 to TRBJ2-7; 11 bases map to TRBD2. Trimming at V came to 5 bases and at J to 2 bases, leaving 5 bases not matched to a gene. The germline gives CDR1 SGHAT, CDR2 FQNNGV. The CDR3 is made up of 15 amino acids. CDR3: CASSLRLAGTYEQYF. The DNA of the CDR3 is TGTGCCAGCAGCCTGAGACTAGCGGGGACCTACGAGCAGTACTTC.

This clone was observed a few times. The CDR3 bases are TGTGCCAGCAGCTTCGACAGGGGGGTACCTGAAGCTTTCTTT. Translating gives CASSFDRGVPEAFF. This chain joins TRBV5-4 and TRBJ1-1; 9 positions agree with TRBD1. V gave up 2 bases and J gave up 6 bases; unmatched junction bases: 5. CDR1 is SGHNT, CDR2 YYREEE, per germline (reference sequence). The CDR3 runs to 14 residues.

The CDR3 bases are TGTGCCAGCAGCTTGGTGTTAGGGGCGGCGAACACCGGGGAGCTGTTTTTT. Translating it yields CASSLVLGAANTGELFF. V is TRBV7-6 and J is TRBJ2-2; D might be TRBD1 (5 bases). V lost 3 bases and J 0 bases, leaving 14 bases between the germline ends. CDR1 and CDR2 (germline): SGHVS, FNYEAQ. The CDR3 spans 17 residues.

This clone showed up just a few times. The CDR3 nucleotides are TGTGCCAGCAGCATCGGGACAGACTCTGGAAACACCATATATTTT. It encodes CASSIGTDSGNTIYF. This rearrangement joins TRBV7-2 to TRBJ1-3; 7 bases are a match to TRBD1. The CDR3 totals 15 residues. With 5 bases clipped from V and 0 bases from J, the junction kept 4 bases outside the gene matches. Germline values: CDR1 SGHTA, CDR2 FQGNSA.

The chain carries TRBV30 and TRBJ2-5; 9 bases map to TRBD1. The last part of the DNA fits TRBJ2-7 better; the J call may be wrong. There are 15 residues in the CDR3. CDR1 is GTSNPN and CDR2 is SVGIG in the germline V gene (reference sequence). The CDR3 region has the DNA TGTGCCTGGAGTGCCCTGACAGGGGGCTCCTACGAGCAGTACTTC. Protein: CAWSALTGGSYEQYF.

About this clone: The sample has other DNA sequences that encode this CDR3 too. V and J are TRBV7-2 and TRBJ2-5, with 8 bases aligning to TRBD2. Per germline, CDR1 SGHTA and CDR2 FQGNSA. V was clipped by 3 bases and J by 5 bases; unmatched bases: 2. The CDR3 consists of 13 residues. Written as DNA, the CDR3 is TGTGCCAGCAGCTTGACTAGCGCGGAGACCCAGTACTTC. Its protein product is CASSLTSAETQYF.

This chain joins TRBV28 and TRBJ1-3, with D unclear. The germline gives CDR1 MDHEN, CDR2 SYDVKM. The CDR3 covers 15 residues. The germline V and J ends were trimmed by 5 bases and 0 bases, with 11 bases remaining between them. The CDR3 DNA is TGTGCCAGCAGTAACTCAGGCACCTCTGGAAACACCATATATTTT. Encoded protein: CASSNSGTSGNTIYF. Looking up the rest from reference TRBV28 and TRBJ1-3 gives the full variable domain: DVKVTQSSRYLVKRTGEKVFLECVQDMDHENMFWYRQDPGLGLRLIYFSYDVKMKEKGDIPEGYSVSREKKERFSLILESASTNQTSMYLCASSNSGTSGNTIYFGEGSWLTVV.

V usage is TRBV5-1 and J usage is TRBJ2-7; no definite D call. The V gene lost 1 base and the J gene lost 1 base, with 3 bases spanning the gap. The CDR3 extends over 12 amino acids. Germline CDR1 SGHRS, CDR2 YFSETQ. CDR3 sequence: CASSLYSYEQYF. DNA for the CDR3: TGCGCCAGCAGCTTGTATTCCTACGAGCAGTACTTC.

The V call is TRBV2, the J call TRBJ1-4, with 7 positions matching TRBD1. V trimming: 4 bases; J trimming: 7 bases; junction bases outside the gene matches: 9. CDR3 size: 15 residues. Germline V gene lookup returns CDR1 SNHLY and CDR2 FYNNEI. This CDR3 reads CASSGPGTAVEKLFF. CDR3 bases: TGTGCCAGCAGTGGCCCCGGGACAGCGGTTGAAAAACTGTTTTTT.

The CDR3 sequence is CASSVEPGGGETQYF. The CDR3, as DNA: TGCGCCAGCAGCGTTGAACCAGGGGGCGGAGAGACCCAGTACTTC. The gene calls are TRBV5-1 and TRBJ2-5; 8 nucleotides line up with TRBD1. The CDR3 runs 15 residues. CDR1 SGHRS and CDR2 YFSETQ come from the germline V gene. The J segment lost 4 bases and the V segment lost 4 bases, leaving 9 bases of the junction unmatched. The complete variable domain, with remaining parts taken from reference TRBV5-1 and TRBJ2-5, reads KAGVTQTPRYLIKTRGQQVTLSCSPISGHRSVSWYQQTPGQGLQFLFEYFSETQRNKGNFPGRFSGRQFSNSRSEMNVSTLELGDSALYLCASSVEPGGGETQYFGPGTRLLVL.

The chain recombines TRBV19 with TRBJ2-1, with D possibly matching TRBD1 (6 bases). The CDR3 is 14 amino acids. With 3 bases removed from V and 7 bases from J, the gap between germline ends came to 13 bases. The germline V gene encodes CDR1 LNHDA and CDR2 SQIVND (reference sequence). CDR3 sequence (DNA): TGTGCCAGTAGTATCAAACAGGGAAGGAATGAGCAGTTCTTC. As protein: CASSIKQGRNEQFF.

The chain joins TRBV19 to TRBJ1-2; 7 bases are a match to TRBD1. V was clipped by 6 bases and J by 0 bases; unmatched bases: 10. The CDR3 runs 16 residues. From germline, CDR1 is LNHDA and CDR2 SQIVND (reference sequence). CDR3: CASSPMDRRTNYGYTF. As DNA, the CDR3 is TGTGCCAGTAGCCCGATGGACAGGCGCACTAACTATGGCTACACCTTC.

V and J are TRBV19 and TRBJ2-7, with a weak D call TRBD1 (6 bases). V dropped 1 base and J dropped 0 bases, with 10 bases sitting between them. The CDR3 length is 15 residues. The V gene's germline CDR1 is LNHDA and CDR2 SQIVND (reference sequence). The DNA of the CDR3 is TGTGCCAGTAGTATAGGTCCAGGGGACTCCTACGAGCAGTACTTC. Translated: CASSIGPGDSYEQYF. The entire variable domain, with the rest obtained from reference TRBV19 and TRBJ2-7, is as follows: DGGITQSPKYLFRKEGQNVTLSCEQNLNHDAMYWYRQDPGQGLRLIYYSQIVNDFQKGDIAEGYSVSREKKESFPLTVTSAQKNPTAFYLCASSIGPGDSYEQYFGPGTRLTVT.

J is TRBJ2-5 and V is TRBV7-9; a possible D gene is TRBD1 (6 bases). Trimming shortened V by 0 bases and J by 1 base, and 15 bases separated the two germline ends. Germline V lookup: CDR1 SEHNR, CDR2 FQNEAQ (reference sequence). This CDR3 spans 17 amino acids. In DNA, the CDR3 is TGTGCCAGCAGCTTAGCTCCAAAAACAGGGCTCCAAGAGACCCAGTACTTC. Translation: CASSLAPKTGLQETQYF.

This sequence joins TRBV6-5 and TRBJ2-7; 7 nucleotides match TRBD1. J lost 4 bases, V lost 2 bases, and 5 bases had no gene match. Germline V gives CDR1 MNHEY, CDR2 SVGAGI. The CDR3 covers 14 residues. CDR3 in DNA: TGTGCCAGCAGTTACGACAGGACAGGTTACGAGCAGTACTTC. Its protein is CASSYDRTGYEQYF.

CDR3 loop: CASSESSGGAYYEQYF. CDR3 DNA: TGCGCCAGCAGTGAGTCTAGCGGGGGGGCCTATTACGAGCAGTACTTC. V gene TRBV10-1 combines with J gene TRBJ2-7, with 11 bases identical to TRBD2. The CDR3 runs to 16 residues. V lost 0 bases to trimming and J lost 4 bases; unmatched junction nucleotides: 5. CDR1 is WNHNN and CDR2 is SYGVQD in the germline V gene (reference sequence).